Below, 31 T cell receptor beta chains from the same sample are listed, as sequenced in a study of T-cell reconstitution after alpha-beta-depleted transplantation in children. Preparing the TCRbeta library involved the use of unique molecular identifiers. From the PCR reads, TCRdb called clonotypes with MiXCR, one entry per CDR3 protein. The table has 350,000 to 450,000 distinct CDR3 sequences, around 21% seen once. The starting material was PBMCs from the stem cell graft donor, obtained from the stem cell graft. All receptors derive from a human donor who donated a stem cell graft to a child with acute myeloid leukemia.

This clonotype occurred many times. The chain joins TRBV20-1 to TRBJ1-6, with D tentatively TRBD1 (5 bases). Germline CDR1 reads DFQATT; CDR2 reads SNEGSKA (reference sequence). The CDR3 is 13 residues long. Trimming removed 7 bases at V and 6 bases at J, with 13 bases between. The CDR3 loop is CSGEGPPNSPLHF. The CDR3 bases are TGCAGTGGTGAGGGACCCCCTAATTCACCCCTCCACTTT.

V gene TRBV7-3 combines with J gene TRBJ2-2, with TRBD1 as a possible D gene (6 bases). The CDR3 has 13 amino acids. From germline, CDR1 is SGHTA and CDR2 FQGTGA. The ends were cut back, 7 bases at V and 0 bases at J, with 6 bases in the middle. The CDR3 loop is CASTGANTGELFF. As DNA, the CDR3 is TGTGCCAGCACAGGGGCGAACACCGGGGAGCTGTTTTTT. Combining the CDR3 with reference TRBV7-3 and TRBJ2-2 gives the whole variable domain GAGVSQTPSNKVTEKGKYVELRCDPISGHTALYWYRQSLGQGPEFLIYFQGTGAADDSGLPNDRFFAVRPEGSVSTLKIQRTERGDSAVYLCASTGANTGELFFGEGSRLTVL.

The CDR3 region has the DNA TGTGCCAGCAGTCGGGGACAGGGGGACACAGATACGCAGTATTTT. Protein sequence: CASSRGQGDTDTQYF. V is TRBV12-3 or TRBV12-4 and J is TRBJ2-3; 11 bases line up with TRBD1. The CDR3 is 15 residues long. The trim removed 5 bases at V and 2 bases at J, leaving 3 bases unmatched.

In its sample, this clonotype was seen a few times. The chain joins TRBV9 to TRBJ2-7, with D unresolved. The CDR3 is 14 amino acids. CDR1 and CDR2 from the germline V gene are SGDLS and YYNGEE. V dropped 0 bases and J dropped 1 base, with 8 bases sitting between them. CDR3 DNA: TGTGCCAGCAGCGTAGGACTGGGGTCCTACGAGCAGTACTTC. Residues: CASSVGLGSYEQYF.

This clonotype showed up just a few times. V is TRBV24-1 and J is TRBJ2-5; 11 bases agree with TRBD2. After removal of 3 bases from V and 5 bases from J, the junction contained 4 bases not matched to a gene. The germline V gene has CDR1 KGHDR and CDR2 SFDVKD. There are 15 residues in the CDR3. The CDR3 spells CATSDTSGRGETQYF. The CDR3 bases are TGTGCCACCAGTGATACTAGCGGGAGAGGGGAGACCCAGTACTTC.

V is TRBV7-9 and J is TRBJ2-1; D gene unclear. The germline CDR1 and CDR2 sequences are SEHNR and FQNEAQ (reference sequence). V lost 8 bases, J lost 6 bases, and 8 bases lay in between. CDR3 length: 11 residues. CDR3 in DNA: TGTGCCAGCTTGCGCCGCAATGAGCAGTTCTTC. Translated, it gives CASLRRNEQFF.

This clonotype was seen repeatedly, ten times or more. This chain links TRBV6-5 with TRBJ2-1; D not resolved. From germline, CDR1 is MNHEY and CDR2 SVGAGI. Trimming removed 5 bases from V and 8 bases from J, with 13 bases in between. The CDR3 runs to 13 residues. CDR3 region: CASSIVQFHEQFF. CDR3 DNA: TGTGCCAGCAGTATTGTACAGTTCCATGAGCAGTTCTTC.

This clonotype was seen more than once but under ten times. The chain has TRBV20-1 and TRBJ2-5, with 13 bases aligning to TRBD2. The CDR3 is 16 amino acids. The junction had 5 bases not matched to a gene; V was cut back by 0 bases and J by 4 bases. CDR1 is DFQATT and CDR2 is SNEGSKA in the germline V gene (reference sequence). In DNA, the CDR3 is TGCAGTGCTAGAGATCTAACTAGCGGGAGGGCAGAGACCCAGTACTTC. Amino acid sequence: CSARDLTSGRAETQYF.

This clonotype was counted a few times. CDR3 in amino acids: CASSLYQDETQYF. The CDR3 coding sequence is TGTGCCAGCAGCTTATACCAGGACGAGACCCAGTACTTC. The V and J genes are TRBV7-6 and TRBJ2-5, with D unresolved. Trimming left V 2 bases short and J 5 bases short, with 9 bases between. The CDR3 covers 13 residues. Germline V CDR1 and CDR2: SGHVS, FNYEAQ. Looking up the rest from reference TRBV7-6 and TRBJ2-5 gives the full variable domain: GAGVSQSPRYKVTKRGQDVALRCDPISGHVSLYWYRQALGQGPEFLTYFNYEAQQDKSGLPNDRFSAERPEGSISTLTIQRTEQRDSAMYRCASSLYQDETQYFGPGTRLLVL.

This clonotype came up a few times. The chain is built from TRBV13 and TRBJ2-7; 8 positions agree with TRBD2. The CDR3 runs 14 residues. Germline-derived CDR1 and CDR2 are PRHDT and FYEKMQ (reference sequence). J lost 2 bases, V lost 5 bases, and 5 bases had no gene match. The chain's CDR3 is CASSTGLVAYEQYF. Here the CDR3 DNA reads TGTGCCAGCAGCACGGGACTAGTAGCCTACGAGCAGTACTTC.

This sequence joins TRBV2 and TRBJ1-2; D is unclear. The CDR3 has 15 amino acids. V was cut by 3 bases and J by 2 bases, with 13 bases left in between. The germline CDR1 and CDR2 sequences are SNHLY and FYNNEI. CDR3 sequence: CASSEYRGSNYGYTF. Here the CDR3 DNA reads TGTGCCAGCAGTGAGTATCGGGGATCAAACTATGGCTACACCTTC.

In nucleotides, the CDR3 is TGTGCCAGCAGTTCAGCCCGCTCCTACGAGCAGTACTTC. This encodes CASSSARSYEQYF. The rearrangement links TRBV12-3 or TRBV12-4 to TRBJ2-7, with D uncertain. The CDR3 extends over 13 amino acids. The germline V and J ends were trimmed by 4 bases and 0 bases, with 7 bases remaining between them.

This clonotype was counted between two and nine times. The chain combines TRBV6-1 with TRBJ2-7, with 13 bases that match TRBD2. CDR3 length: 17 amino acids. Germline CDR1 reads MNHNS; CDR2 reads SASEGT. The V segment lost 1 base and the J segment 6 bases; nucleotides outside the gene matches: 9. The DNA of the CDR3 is TGTGCCAGCAGTGAAGAAAGGACTAGCGGGAGTTTCGGCGAGCAGTACTTC. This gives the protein CASSEERTSGSFGEQYF.

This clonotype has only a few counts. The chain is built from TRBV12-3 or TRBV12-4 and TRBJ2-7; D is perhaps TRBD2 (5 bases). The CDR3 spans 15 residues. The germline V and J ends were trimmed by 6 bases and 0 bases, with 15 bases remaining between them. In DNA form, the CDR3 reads TGTGCCAGCAGACCTGCGGGTGCCAGCTCCTACGAGCAGTACTTC. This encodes CASRPAGASSYEQYF.

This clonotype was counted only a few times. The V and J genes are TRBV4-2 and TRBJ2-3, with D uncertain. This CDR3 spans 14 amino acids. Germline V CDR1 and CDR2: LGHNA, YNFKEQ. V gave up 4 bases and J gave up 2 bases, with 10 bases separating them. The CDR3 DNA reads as TGTGCCAGCAGCCCCCTAGGAGACACAGATACGCAGTATTTT. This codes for CASSPLGDTDTQYF.

The DNA for the CDR3 is TGTGCCAGCAGTTTTCTAGGAAACTCTGGGGCCAACGTCCTGACTTTC. Its protein product is CASSFLGNSGANVLTF. The V and J genes are TRBV28 and TRBJ2-6; no clear D gene. With 3 bases removed from V and 0 bases from J, the gap between germline ends came to 9 bases. CDR1 is MDHEN, CDR2 SYDVKM, per germline. The CDR3 is 16 amino acids.

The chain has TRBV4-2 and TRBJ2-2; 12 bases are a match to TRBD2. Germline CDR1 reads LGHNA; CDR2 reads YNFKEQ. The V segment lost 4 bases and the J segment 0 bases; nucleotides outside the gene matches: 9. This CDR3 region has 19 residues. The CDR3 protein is CASSLIGLAGSANTGELFF. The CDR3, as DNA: TGTGCCAGCAGCCTCATTGGACTAGCGGGAAGCGCGAACACCGGGGAGCTGTTTTTT.

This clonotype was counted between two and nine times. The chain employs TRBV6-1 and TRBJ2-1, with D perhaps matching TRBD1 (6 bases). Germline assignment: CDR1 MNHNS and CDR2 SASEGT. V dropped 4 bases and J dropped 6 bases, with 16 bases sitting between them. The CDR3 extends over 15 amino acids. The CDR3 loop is CASSGPGAPVNEQFF. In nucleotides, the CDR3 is TGTGCCAGCAGTGGGCCAGGGGCCCCTGTCAATGAGCAGTTCTTC.

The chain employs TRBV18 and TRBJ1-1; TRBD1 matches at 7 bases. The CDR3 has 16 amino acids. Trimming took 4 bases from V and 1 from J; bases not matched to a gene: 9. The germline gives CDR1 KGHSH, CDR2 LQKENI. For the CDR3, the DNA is TGTGCCAGCTCACTCACCGCGGACAGGAAGAACACTGAAGCTTTCTTT. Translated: CASSLTADRKNTEAFF.

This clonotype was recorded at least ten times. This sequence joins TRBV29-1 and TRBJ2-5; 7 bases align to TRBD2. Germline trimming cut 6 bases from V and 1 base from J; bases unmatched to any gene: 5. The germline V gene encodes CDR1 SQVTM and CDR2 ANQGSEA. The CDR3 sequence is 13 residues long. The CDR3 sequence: CSVASGGQETQYF. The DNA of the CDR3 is TGCAGCGTCGCCTCGGGGGGCCAAGAGACCCAGTACTTC. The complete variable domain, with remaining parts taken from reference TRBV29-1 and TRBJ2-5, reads SAVISQKPSRDICQRGTSLTIQCQVDSQVTMMFWYRQQPGQSLTLIATANQGSEATYESGFVIDKFPISRPNLTFSTLTVSNMSPEDSSIYLCSVASGGQETQYFGPGTRLLVL.

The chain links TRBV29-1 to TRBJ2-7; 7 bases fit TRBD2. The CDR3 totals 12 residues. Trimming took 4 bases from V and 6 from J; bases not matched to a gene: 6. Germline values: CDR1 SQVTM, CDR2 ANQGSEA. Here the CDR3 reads CSVGSGSAEQYF. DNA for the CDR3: TGCAGCGTTGGTAGCGGGTCGGCCGAGCAGTACTTC.

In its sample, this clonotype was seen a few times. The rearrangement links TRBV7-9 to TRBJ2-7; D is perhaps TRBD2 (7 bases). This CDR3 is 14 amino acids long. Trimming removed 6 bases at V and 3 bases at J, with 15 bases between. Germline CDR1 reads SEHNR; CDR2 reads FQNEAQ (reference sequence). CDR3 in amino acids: CASSPSGGGYEQYF. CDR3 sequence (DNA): TGTGCCAGCAGTCCTAGCGGAGGGGGCTACGAGCAGTACTTC.

The CDR3 region is CASSPLSRPSGANVLTF. As DNA, the CDR3 is TGTGCCAGCTCACCACTCTCCAGACCATCTGGGGCCAACGTCCTGACTTTC. V gene TRBV18 combines with J gene TRBJ2-6; D gene unclear. Germline V gene data show CDR1 as KGHSH and CDR2 as LQKENI. The V end lost 1 base, the J end lost 1 base, and 11 bases lay between the germline ends. The CDR3 contains 17 residues.

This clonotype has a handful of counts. The CDR3 loop reads CASSLTVTYEQYF. For the CDR3, the DNA is TGCGCCAGCAGCTTGACGGTTACCTACGAGCAGTACTTC. The rearrangement links TRBV5-1 to TRBJ2-7; D gene ambiguous. V lost 1 base to trimming and J lost 2 bases, with 7 bases between them. Germline assignment: CDR1 SGHRS and CDR2 YFSETQ. The CDR3 loop spans 13 amino acids.

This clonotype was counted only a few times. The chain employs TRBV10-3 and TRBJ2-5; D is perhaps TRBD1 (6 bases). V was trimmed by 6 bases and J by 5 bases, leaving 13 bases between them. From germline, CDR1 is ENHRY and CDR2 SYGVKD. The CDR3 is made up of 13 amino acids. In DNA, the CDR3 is TGTGCCATCAGCCCAGGGGTGGCGGAGACCCAGTACTTC. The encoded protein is CAISPGVAETQYF.

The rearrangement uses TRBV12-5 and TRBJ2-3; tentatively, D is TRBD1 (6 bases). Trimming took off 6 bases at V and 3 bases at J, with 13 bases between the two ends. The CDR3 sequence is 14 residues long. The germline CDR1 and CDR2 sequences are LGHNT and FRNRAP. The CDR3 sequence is CASGLTGQTDTQYF. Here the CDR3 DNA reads TGTGCTAGTGGCCTTACCGGACAGACAGATACGCAGTATTTT.

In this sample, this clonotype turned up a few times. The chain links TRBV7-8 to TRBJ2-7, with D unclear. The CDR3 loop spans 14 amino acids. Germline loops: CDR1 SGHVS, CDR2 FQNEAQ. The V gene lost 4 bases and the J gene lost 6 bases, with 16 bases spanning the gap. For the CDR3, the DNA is TGTGCCAGCAGCTCTTTCACTATGTCGGGCGAGCAGTACTTC. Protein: CASSSFTMSGEQYF.

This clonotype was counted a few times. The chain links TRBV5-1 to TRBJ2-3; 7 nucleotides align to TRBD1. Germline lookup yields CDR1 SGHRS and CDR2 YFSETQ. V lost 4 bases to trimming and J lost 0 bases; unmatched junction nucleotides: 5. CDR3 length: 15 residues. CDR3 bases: TGCGCCAGCAGCCCTCAGGGGGACAGCACAGATACGCAGTATTTT. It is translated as CASSPQGDSTDTQYF.

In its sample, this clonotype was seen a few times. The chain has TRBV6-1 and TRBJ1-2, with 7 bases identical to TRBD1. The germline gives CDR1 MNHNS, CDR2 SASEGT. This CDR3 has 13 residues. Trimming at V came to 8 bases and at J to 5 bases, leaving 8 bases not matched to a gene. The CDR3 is CASGAGGIYGYTF. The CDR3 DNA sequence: TGTGCCAGCGGGGCAGGGGGAATTTATGGCTACACCTTC.

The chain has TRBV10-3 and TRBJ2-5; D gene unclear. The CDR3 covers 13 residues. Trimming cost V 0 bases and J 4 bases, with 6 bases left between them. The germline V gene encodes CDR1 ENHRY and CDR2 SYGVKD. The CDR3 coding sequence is TGTGCCATCAGTGAGTCGAGTGTAGAGACCCAGTACTTC. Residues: CAISESSVETQYF.

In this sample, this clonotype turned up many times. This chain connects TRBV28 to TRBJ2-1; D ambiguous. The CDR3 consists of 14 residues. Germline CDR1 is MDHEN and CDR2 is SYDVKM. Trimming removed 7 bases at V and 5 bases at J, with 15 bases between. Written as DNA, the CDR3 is TGTGCCAGCACCCTGGTAGGGTATGACAATGAGCAGTTCTTC. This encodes CASTLVGYDNEQFF.